The next 17 T cell receptor beta chains were all read from a single sample in a study of glioma-infiltrating T cells. TCR alpha and beta CDR3 regions were amplified from RNA using iRepertoire nested multiplex PCR. Each CDR3 protein gets one entry after TCRdb re-called the multiplex PCR reads with MiXCR. This table has 300,000 to 450,000 distinct CDR3 sequences, less than 50% appearing once. Specimen: glioma tissue, nonneoplastic brain tissue, or PBMCs (not recorded which). Receptor source: a human donor with low-grade glioma or glioblastoma, undergoing nonglioma brain surgery, or in good health (not recorded which).

The genes are TRBV4-1 and TRBJ2-7; D may be TRBD2 (7 bases). The ends were cut back, 1 base at V and 4 bases at J, with 20 bases in the middle. There are 17 residues in the CDR3. Germline V gene lookup returns CDR1 MGHRA and CDR2 YSYEKL. CDR3 region: CASSQGGGRRPWYEQYF. The CDR3 coding sequence is TGCGCCAGCAGCCAAGGGGGGGGCCGCCGCCCGTGGTACGAGCAGTACTTC.

The rearrangement links TRBV20-1 to TRBJ2-7, with 10 bases identical to TRBD2. The CDR3 runs to 16 residues. V gave up 0 bases and J gave up 2 bases; unmatched junction bases: 7. Germline V gene data show CDR1 as DFQATT and CDR2 as SNEGSKA (reference sequence). CDR3 sequence: CSARDIGLADPYEQYF. The CDR3 DNA reads as TGCAGTGCTAGAGATATCGGACTAGCGGACCCCTACGAGCAGTACTTC.

The CDR3 reads CASSPLDLETQYF. As DNA, the CDR3 is TGTGCCAGCAGTCCACTCGACTTGGAGACCCAGTACTTC. The rearrangement links TRBV28 to TRBJ2-5; D gene unclear. V lost 5 bases, J lost 5 bases, and 12 bases lay in between. CDR1 and CDR2 (germline): MDHEN, SYDVKM. The CDR3 length is 13 residues.

This clonotype was found a few times. The rearrangement uses TRBV20-1 and TRBJ2-1; D may be TRBD1 or TRBD2 (5 bases each). Trimming left V 0 bases short and J 6 bases short, with 18 bases between. The CDR3 sequence is 16 residues long. Germline loops: CDR1 DFQATT, CDR2 SNEGSKA (reference sequence). The CDR3 loop is CSARDSSLGTSNEQFF. The DNA for the CDR3 is TGCAGTGCTAGAGATTCTTCACTCGGGACCTCCAATGAGCAGTTCTTC.

The J gene is TRBJ1-2, the V gene TRBV7-2, with 9 positions matching TRBD1. The CDR3 has 15 amino acids. The germline V gene encodes CDR1 SGHTA and CDR2 FQGNSA. V lost 4 bases, J lost 4 bases, and 7 bases stayed unmatched. CDR3 sequence reads: CASSYRDRALYGYTF. The CDR3 coding sequence is TGTGCCAGCAGCTACCGGGACAGGGCTCTCTATGGCTACACCTTC.

The chain couples TRBV11-2 to TRBJ2-1; D uncertain. The CDR3 extends over 16 amino acids. The germline V gene has CDR1 SGHAT and CDR2 FQNNGV. Trimming removed 2 bases at V and 0 bases at J, with 11 bases between. The CDR3 spells CASSLHGSSSYNEQFF. The CDR3 nucleotides are TGTGCCAGCAGCTTACACGGATCCAGCTCCTACAATGAGCAGTTCTTC. Full variable domain (outside the CDR3, taken from reference TRBV11-2 and TRBJ2-1): EAGVAQSPRYKIIEKRQSVAFWCNPISGHATLYWYQQILGQGPKLLIQFQNNGVVDDSQLPKDRFSAERLKGVDSTLKIQPAKLEDSAVYLCASSLHGSSSYNEQFFGPGTRLTVL.

The chain recombines TRBV20-1 with TRBJ2-5, with 9 bases that match TRBD2. V shed 1 base and J 1 base; nucleotides not matched to a gene: 4. Germline V lookup: CDR1 DFQATT, CDR2 SNEGSKA (reference sequence). CDR3 length: 15 residues. CDR3 DNA: TGCAGTGCTAGAGGTGGACTAGCGAGCCAAGAGACCCAGTACTTC. It is translated as CSARGGLASQETQYF.

This clonotype has a handful of counts. V gene TRBV29-1 combines with J gene TRBJ2-1; 14 nucleotides line up with TRBD2. CDR1 and CDR2 from the germline V gene are SQVTM and ANQGSEA. After removal of 7 bases from V and 4 bases from J, the junction contained 3 bases not matched to a gene. The CDR3 is 14 amino acids. The CDR3 DNA reads TGCAGCGCCCGGACTAGCGGGGGGTACAATGAGCAGTTCTTC. Translation: CSARTSGGYNEQFF.

The CDR3 loop reads CASRGTGGSYEQYF. As DNA, the CDR3 is TGTGCCAGTAGAGGGACAGGGGGTTCCTACGAGCAGTACTTC. This rearrangement joins TRBV19 to TRBJ2-7; the match to TRBD1 covers 11 bases. The CDR3 has 14 residues. The V and J ends lost 6 bases and 1 base, in that order; junction bases with no gene match: 2. The germline CDR1 and CDR2 sequences are LNHDA and SQIVND (reference sequence).

With respect to this clonotype: A much larger clone differs by one base, so this may be a read error. The J gene is TRBJ2-4, the V gene TRBV6-2 or TRBV6-3; 8 bases align to TRBD1. Germline CDR1 MNHEY, CDR2 SVGEGT. This CDR3 comprises 14 residues. Losses at the gene ends were 5 bases for V and 10 bases for J; bases not matched to a gene: 10. The CDR3 DNA reads as TGTGCCAGCAGTCCCCATGGACAGGGTGGAATTCAGTACTTC. Its protein product is CASSPHGQGGIQYF.

This clonotype turned up a few times. This chain uses TRBV7-9 with TRBJ2-5; D could derive from TRBD1 or TRBD2 (5 bases each). Germline CDR1 and CDR2: SEHNR and FQNEAQ (reference sequence). The CDR3 spans 15 residues. Trimming took off 8 bases at V and 0 bases at J, with 16 bases between the two ends. In DNA form, the CDR3 reads TGTGCCAGCGGCGGGCCAGGGTTGGACCAAGAGACCCAGTACTTC. The encoded protein is CASGGPGLDQETQYF.

Points on this clonotype: It may be a read error: a sequence one base away is much more abundant. The chain is built from TRBV28 and TRBJ1-3, with a weak D call TRBD1 (6 bases). The CDR3 has 15 amino acids. Germline V gene lookup returns CDR1 MDHEN and CDR2 SYDVKM. V was cut by 8 bases and J by 0 bases, with 14 bases left in between. The chain's CDR3 is CASGLPTGSGNTIYF. CDR3 nucleotides: TGTGCCAGCGGTCTCCCGACAGGCTCTGGAAACACCATATATTTT.

Concerning this clonotype: This could be a read error, since a much larger clone is one nucleotide away. Because the CDR3 is missing its conserved closing phenylalanine or tryptophan, this is likely a read error. The DNA of the CDR3 is TGTGCCAGCAGTTTACTCGCAAGGGGAACCGGGGAGCTGTTTTCT. This sequence encodes CASSLLARGTGELFS. The chain has TRBV6-6 and TRBJ2-2; possibly TRBD1 for D (5 bases). Germline CDR1 is MNHNY and CDR2 is SVGAGI (reference sequence). There are 15 residues in the CDR3. Trimming took 4 bases from V and 5 from J, leaving 14 bases between them.

The chain combines TRBV6-1 with TRBJ2-7, with D perhaps matching TRBD1 or TRBD2 (6 bases each). Trimming stripped 7 bases from V and 3 bases from J, with 7 bases between. This CDR3 comprises 11 residues. The V gene's germline CDR1 is MNHNS and CDR2 SASEGT. This chain's CDR3 is CASKGGYEQYF. For the CDR3, the DNA is TGTGCCAGCAAGGGGGGCTACGAGCAGTACTTC.

This clonotype was recorded many times. V gene TRBV27 combines with J gene TRBJ2-7, with D maybe TRBD1 (6 bases). Trimming took 2 bases from V and 3 from J, leaving 8 bases between them. The CDR3 is 13 residues long. Per germline, CDR1 MNHEY and CDR2 SMNVEV (reference sequence). This CDR3 reads CASSLQGNYEQYF. The DNA of the CDR3 is TGTGCCAGCAGTTTACAGGGGAACTACGAGCAGTACTTC.

This clonotype was recorded a few times. The rearrangement links TRBV20-1 to TRBJ2-3; 8 bases fit TRBD2. Trimming cost V 5 bases and J 4 bases; bases outside gene matches: 14. CDR1 and CDR2 from the germline V gene are DFQATT and SNEGSKA (reference sequence). CDR3 length: 16 residues. The CDR3 DNA reads as TGCAGTGCTGCCCCGGATAGCGGGAAGTTAGCAGATACGCAGTATTTT. Translation gives CSAAPDSGKLADTQYF.

As to this clonotype: A clone one base away is much larger, so this may be a read error. The chain links TRBV20-1 to TRBJ2-3; D might be TRBD1 (6 bases). The CDR3 runs to 12 residues. The germline V gene has CDR1 DFQATT and CDR2 SNEGSKA (reference sequence). Trimming shortened V by 3 bases and J by 8 bases, and 12 bases separated the two germline ends. CDR3 amino acids: CSASLLGGTQYF. DNA of the CDR3: TGCAGTGCTAGCCTCCTAGGGGGTACGCAGTATTTT.